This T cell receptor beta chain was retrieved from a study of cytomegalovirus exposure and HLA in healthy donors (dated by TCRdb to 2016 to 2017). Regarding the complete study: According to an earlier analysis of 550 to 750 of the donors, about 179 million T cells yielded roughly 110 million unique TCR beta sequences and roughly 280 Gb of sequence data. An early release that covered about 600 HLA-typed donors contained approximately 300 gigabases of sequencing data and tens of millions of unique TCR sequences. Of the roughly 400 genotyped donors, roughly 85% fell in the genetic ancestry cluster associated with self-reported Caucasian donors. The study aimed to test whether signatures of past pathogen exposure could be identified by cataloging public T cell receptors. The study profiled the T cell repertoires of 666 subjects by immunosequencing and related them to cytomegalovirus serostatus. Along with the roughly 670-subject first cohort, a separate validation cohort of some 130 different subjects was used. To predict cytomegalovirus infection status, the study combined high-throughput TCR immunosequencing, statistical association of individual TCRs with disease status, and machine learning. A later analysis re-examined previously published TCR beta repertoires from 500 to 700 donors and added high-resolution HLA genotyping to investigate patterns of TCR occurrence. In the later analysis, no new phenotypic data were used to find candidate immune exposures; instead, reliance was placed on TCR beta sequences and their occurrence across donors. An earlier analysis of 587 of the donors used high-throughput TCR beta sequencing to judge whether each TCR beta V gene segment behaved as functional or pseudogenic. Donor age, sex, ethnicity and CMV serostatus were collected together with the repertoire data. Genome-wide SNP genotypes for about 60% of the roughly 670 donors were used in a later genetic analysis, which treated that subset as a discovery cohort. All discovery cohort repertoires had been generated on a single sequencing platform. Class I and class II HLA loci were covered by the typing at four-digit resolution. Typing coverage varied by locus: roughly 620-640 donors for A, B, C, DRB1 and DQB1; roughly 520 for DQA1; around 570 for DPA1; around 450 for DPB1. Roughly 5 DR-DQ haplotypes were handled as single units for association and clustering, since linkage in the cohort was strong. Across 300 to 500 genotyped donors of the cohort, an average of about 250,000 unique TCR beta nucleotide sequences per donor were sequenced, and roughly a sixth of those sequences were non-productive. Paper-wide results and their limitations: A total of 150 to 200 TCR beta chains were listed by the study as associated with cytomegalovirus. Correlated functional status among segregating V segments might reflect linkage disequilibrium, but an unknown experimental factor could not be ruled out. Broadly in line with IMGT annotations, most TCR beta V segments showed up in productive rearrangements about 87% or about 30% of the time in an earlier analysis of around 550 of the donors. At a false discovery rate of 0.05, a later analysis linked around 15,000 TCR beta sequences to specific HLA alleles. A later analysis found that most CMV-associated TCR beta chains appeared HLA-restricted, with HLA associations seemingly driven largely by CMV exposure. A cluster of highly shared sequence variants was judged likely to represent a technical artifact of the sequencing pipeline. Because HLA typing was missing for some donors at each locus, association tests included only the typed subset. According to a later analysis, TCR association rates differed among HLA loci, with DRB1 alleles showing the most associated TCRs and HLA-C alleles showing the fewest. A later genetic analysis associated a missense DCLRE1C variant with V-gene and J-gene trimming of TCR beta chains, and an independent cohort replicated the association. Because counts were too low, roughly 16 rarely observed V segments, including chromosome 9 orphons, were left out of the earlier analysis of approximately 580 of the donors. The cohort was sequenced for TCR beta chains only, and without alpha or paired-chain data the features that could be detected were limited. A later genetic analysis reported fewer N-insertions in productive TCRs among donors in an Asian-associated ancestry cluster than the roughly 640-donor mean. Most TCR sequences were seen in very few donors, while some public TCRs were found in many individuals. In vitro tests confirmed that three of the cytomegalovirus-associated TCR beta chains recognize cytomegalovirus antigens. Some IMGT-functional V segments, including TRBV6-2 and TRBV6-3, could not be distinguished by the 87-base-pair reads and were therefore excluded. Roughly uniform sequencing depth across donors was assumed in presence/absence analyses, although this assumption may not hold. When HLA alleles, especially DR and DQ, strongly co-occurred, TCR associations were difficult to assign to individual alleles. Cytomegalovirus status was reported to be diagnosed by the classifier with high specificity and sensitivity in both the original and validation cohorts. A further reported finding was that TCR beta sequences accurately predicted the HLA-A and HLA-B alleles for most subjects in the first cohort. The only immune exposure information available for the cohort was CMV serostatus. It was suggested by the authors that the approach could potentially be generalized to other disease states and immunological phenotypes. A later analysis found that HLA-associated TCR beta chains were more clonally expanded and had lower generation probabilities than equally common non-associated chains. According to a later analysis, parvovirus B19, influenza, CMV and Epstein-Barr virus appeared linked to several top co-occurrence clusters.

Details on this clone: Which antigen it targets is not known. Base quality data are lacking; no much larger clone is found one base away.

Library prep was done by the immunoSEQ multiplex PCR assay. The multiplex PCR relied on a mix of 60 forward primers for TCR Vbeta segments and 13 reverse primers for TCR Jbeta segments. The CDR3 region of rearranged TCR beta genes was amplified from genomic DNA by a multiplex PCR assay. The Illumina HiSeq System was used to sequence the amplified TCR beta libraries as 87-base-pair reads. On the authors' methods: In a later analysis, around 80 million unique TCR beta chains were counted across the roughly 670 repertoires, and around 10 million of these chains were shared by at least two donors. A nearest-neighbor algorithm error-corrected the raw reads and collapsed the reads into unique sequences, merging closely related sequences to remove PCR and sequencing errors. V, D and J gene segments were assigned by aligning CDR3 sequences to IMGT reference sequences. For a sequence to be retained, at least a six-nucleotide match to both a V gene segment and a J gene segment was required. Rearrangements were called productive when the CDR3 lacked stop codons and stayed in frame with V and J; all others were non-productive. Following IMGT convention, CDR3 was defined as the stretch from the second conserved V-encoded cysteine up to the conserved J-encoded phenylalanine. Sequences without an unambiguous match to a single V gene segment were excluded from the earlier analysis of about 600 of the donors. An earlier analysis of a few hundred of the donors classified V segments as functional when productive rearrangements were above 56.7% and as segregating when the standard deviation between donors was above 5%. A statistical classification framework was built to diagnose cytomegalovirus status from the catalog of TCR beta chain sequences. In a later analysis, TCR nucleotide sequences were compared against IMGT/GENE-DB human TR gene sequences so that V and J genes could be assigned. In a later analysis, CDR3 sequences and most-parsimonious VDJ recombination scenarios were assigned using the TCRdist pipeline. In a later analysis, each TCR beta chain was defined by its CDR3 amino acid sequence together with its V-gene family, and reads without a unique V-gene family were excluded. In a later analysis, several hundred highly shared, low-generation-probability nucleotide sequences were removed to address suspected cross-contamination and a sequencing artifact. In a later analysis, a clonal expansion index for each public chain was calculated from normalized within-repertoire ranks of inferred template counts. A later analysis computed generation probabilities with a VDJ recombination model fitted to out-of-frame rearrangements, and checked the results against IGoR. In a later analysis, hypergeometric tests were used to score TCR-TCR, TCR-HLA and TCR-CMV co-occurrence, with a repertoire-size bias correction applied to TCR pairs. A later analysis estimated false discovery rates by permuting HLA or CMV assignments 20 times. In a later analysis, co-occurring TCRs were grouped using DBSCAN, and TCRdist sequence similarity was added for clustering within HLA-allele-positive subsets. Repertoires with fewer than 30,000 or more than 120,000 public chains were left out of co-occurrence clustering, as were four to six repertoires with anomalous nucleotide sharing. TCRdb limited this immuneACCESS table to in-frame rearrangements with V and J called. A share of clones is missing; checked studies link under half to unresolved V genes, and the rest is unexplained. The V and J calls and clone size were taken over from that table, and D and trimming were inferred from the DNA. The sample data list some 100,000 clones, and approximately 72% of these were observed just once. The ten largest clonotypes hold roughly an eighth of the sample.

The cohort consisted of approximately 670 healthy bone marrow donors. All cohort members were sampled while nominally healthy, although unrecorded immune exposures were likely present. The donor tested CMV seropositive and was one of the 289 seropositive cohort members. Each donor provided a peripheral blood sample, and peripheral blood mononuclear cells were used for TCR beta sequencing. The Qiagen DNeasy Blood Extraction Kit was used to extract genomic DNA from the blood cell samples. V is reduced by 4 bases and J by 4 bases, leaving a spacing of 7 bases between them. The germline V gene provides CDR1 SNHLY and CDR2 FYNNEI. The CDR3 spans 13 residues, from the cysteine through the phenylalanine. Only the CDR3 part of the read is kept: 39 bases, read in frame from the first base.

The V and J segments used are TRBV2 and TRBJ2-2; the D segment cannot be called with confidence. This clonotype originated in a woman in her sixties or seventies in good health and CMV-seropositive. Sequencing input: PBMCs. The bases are TGTGCCAGCAGTGCTGCGGCCACCGGGGAGCTGTTTTTT. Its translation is CASSAAATGELFF.